This T cell receptor beta chain was identified during a study of CD8+CD57+ T cells in acquired aplastic anemia. Overall study context: The sorted CD4+ and CD8+ cells yielded an average approximately 3 ug of DNA. On average, healthy donors gave approximately 11 million reads for CD4+ cells.

Genomic DNA, the template, was used for profiling of the TCR beta VDJ and CDR3. TCRdb re-analysed the reads in MiXCR, keeping a single row per CDR3 protein. The sample holds 180,000 or so distinct CDR3 sequences, 40% to 55% seen once. CDR1 and CDR2 (germline): DFQATT, SNEGSKA (reference sequence). The CDR3 extends over 15 amino acids. Trimming took 1 base from V and 4 from J, leaving 17 bases between them. The study's findings and limits: Around 29 CD8+ CDR3 sequences were shared between patients and controls.

This clonotype came up a few times. Its antigen remains unknown. This may arise from a read error, as a much more abundant clone is one base away. The receptor was isolated from a human donor in good health. The rearrangement uses TRBV20-1 and TRBJ2-7; D perhaps matches TRBD2 (6 bases). The source material was sorted CD4+, CD8+, or CD8+CD57+ T cells (not recorded which) from PBMCs. CDR3 residues: CSARVGRSGTYEQYF. The DNA for the CDR3 is TGCAGTGCTAGAGTTGGAAGGTCCGGGACTTACGAGCAGTACTTC.